Listed here are 23 T cell receptor beta chains from one sample, sequenced in a study of T-cell reconstitution after alpha-beta-depleted transplantation in children. The TCRbeta library was prepared with unique molecular identifiers. Each CDR3 protein is one row after TCRdb ran MiXCR on the PCR reads. Among hundreds of thousands of distinct CDR3 sequences listed, approximately 17% were seen once. The sequencing used PBMCs, mostly from graft donor cells, collected 360 days after TCRalphabeta/CD19-depleted stem cell transplant. The receptors originated from a male patient aged 2-9 years who had a stem cell transplant for acute lymphoblastic leukemia, so the T cells may come from the graft donor.

This clonotype came up many times. The rearrangement links TRBV12-5 to TRBJ2-7; D may correspond to TRBD1 or TRBD2 (5 bases each). CDR3 length: 13 residues. V gave up 6 bases and J gave up 2 bases, with 11 bases separating them. Germline V gene sequence: CDR1 LGHNT, CDR2 FRNRAP. The CDR3: CASGGTETYEQYF. CDR3 DNA sequence: TGTGCTAGTGGGGGGACGGAAACCTACGAGCAGTACTTC.

This clonotype occurred many times. The chain is built from TRBV28 and TRBJ1-1; the match to TRBD1 covers 7 bases. The V gene end was trimmed by 6 bases and the J gene end by 0 bases; junction bases not matched to a gene: 10. This CDR3 has 16 residues. CDR1 is MDHEN, CDR2 SYDVKM, per germline. For the CDR3, the DNA is TGTGCCAGCAGGACTTCTTCCAGGGGGATGAACACTGAAGCTTTCTTT. Protein: CASRTSSRGMNTEAFF.

This clonotype was detected a few times. The V call is TRBV20-1, the J call TRBJ2-1; D is unresolved. The germline V and J ends were trimmed by 0 bases and 2 bases, with 14 bases remaining between them. Germline CDR1 DFQATT, CDR2 SNEGSKA (reference sequence). This CDR3 has 16 amino acids. The CDR3 spells CSARDQRHQAYNEQFF. The CDR3 coding sequence is TGCAGTGCTAGAGATCAGAGACACCAAGCCTACAATGAGCAGTTCTTC.

J is TRBJ2-1 and V is TRBV3-1; D unresolved. Trimming removed 4 bases from V and 2 bases from J, with 15 bases in between. Germline CDR1 LGHDT, CDR2 YNNKEL (reference sequence). The CDR3 is 16 residues long. CDR3 region: CASSRNSNYTYNEQFF. The DNA for the CDR3 is TGTGCCAGCAGCCGAAACAGCAATTACACCTACAATGAGCAGTTCTTC.

The chain joins TRBV11-1 to TRBJ1-1; TRBD1 agrees at 8 bases. This CDR3 comprises 14 residues. The J segment lost 5 bases and the V segment lost 6 bases, leaving 8 bases of the junction unmatched. Germline V lookup: CDR1 SGHAT, CDR2 FQDESV (reference sequence). For the CDR3, the DNA is TGTGCCAGCAGGACCACAGGGGGTTATACTGAAGCTTTCTTT. Protein product: CASRTTGGYTEAFF. Using reference TRBV11-1 and TRBJ1-1 for the parts outside the CDR3, the full variable domain is EAEVAQSPRYKITEKSQAVAFWCDPISGHATLYWYRQILGQGPELLVQFQDESVVDDSQLPKDRFSAERLKGVDSTLKIQPAELGDSAMYLCASRTTGGYTEAFFGQGTRLTVV.

This clonotype occurred a few times. The J gene is TRBJ2-3, the V gene TRBV7-2; D possibly uses TRBD1 or TRBD2 (5 bases each). Trimming took 11 bases from V and 5 from J, leaving 11 bases between them. The germline V gene encodes CDR1 SGHTA and CDR2 FQGNSA. The CDR3 is 11 amino acids. CDR3 sequence: CAGGAGDTQYF. The CDR3 DNA reads as TGTGCCGGGGGTGCGGGAGATACGCAGTATTTT. The whole variable domain, remainder taken from reference TRBV7-2 and TRBJ2-3, is GAGVSQSPSNKVTEKGKDVELRCDPISGHTALYWYRQSLGQGLEFLIYFQGNSAPDKSGLPSDRFSAERTGGSVSTLTIQRTQQEDSAVYLCAGGAGDTQYFGPGTRLTVL.

This clonotype was seen a few times. The chain is built from TRBV20-1 and TRBJ1-1; no reliable D call. This CDR3 region has 17 residues. Germline V CDR1 and CDR2: DFQATT, SNEGSKA (reference sequence). Trimming removed 1 base at V and 7 bases at J, with 25 bases between. The CDR3 region has the DNA TGCAGTGCTAGAGTAGGCAATCCGGGAGGAACACGCCTTGAAGCTTTCTTT. Protein: CSARVGNPGGTRLEAFF.

This clonotype was detected a few times. The chain is built from TRBV27 and TRBJ1-6; 9 bases fit TRBD1. In germline, CDR1 is MNHEY, CDR2 SMNVEV (reference sequence). J gave up 8 bases and V 3 bases, and 11 bases lay outside the gene matches. The CDR3 has 17 residues. The CDR3: CASSFDLTGTGYSPLHF. The CDR3 DNA sequence: TGTGCCAGCAGTTTCGATTTGACCGGGACAGGGTATTCACCCCTCCACTTT.

At least ten counts were recorded for this clonotype. The V gene is TRBV10-1, the J gene TRBJ2-5; D remains ambiguous. CDR3 length: 12 residues. Germline loops: CDR1 WNHNN, CDR2 SYGVQD (reference sequence). V was cut by 2 bases and J by 5 bases, with 6 bases left in between. CDR3 amino acids: CASSERMETQYF. DNA of the CDR3: TGCGCCAGCAGTGAGAGAATGGAGACCCAGTACTTC.

This clonotype was picked up a small number of times. V gene TRBV27 combines with J gene TRBJ2-5; 7 positions match TRBD1. In germline, CDR1 is MNHEY, CDR2 SMNVEV (reference sequence). This CDR3 is built from 16 residues. After removal of 5 bases from V and 0 bases from J, the junction contained 9 bases not matched to a gene. The CDR3 sequence is CASSPRQGPYQETQYF. The CDR3 DNA is TGTGCCAGCAGTCCCCGACAGGGCCCCTACCAAGAGACCCAGTACTTC.

This clonotype showed up just a few times. This chain uses TRBV12-3 or TRBV12-4 with TRBJ2-7, with D perhaps TRBD2 (5 bases). Trimming removed 10 bases from V and 2 bases from J, with 6 bases in between. The CDR3 is made up of 10 amino acids. The CDR3 bases are TGTGCCACCGGGACCTACGAGCAGTACTTC. This translates into CATGTYEQYF.

The CDR3 nucleotides are TGCAGTGCTCCCCGTCGGACAGGGCCTAATGAAAAACTGTTTTTT. This encodes CSAPRRTGPNEKLFF. The V and J genes are TRBV20-1 and TRBJ1-4; TRBD1 aligns across 8 bases. Trimming took 5 bases from V and 3 from J; bases not matched to a gene: 8. The germline V gene encodes CDR1 DFQATT and CDR2 SNEGSKA (reference sequence). This CDR3 spans 15 amino acids.

This clonotype was found many times. The chain carries TRBV12-3 or TRBV12-4 and TRBJ2-4; 8 nucleotides align to TRBD2. Unmatched junction bases numbered 5, after V lost 0 bases and J lost 7 bases. The CDR3 contains 15 residues. The CDR3 DNA reads as TGTGCCAGCAGTTTAGCGCTCGGGGGGGGGAACATTCAGTACTTC. Translation gives CASSLALGGGNIQYF.

J is TRBJ1-4 and V is TRBV7-8, with D unclear. The CDR3 length is 15 residues. The V end was cut by 1 base, the J end by 2 bases, with 8 bases between. Germline V gene sequence: CDR1 SGHVS, CDR2 FQNEAQ. This chain's CDR3 is CASSLGWDTNEKLFF. The CDR3 nucleotides read TGTGCCAGCAGCTTAGGGTGGGATACTAATGAAAAACTGTTTTTT.

The chain is built from TRBV9 and TRBJ1-3, with a weak D call TRBD1 (5 bases). Germline V gives CDR1 SGDLS, CDR2 YYNGEE. CDR3 size: 15 residues. The V end lost 0 bases, the J end lost 2 bases, and 9 bases lay between the germline ends. Here the CDR3 DNA reads TGTGCCAGCAGCGTAGAGGCGGGACCTGGAAACACCATATATTTT. It specifies CASSVEAGPGNTIYF.

This clonotype was seen at least ten times. The chain couples TRBV7-6 to TRBJ2-3; D remains unclear. Germline CDR1 and CDR2: SGHVS and FNYEAQ. The CDR3 runs to 13 residues. Between the trimmed V and J ends, which lost 5 bases and 2 bases, there was a span of 8 bases. This CDR3 reads CASSLDLTDTQYF. Here the CDR3 DNA reads TGTGCCAGCAGCCTTGACCTCACAGATACGCAGTATTTT.

The rearrangement uses TRBV10-3 and TRBJ2-1; 8 bases are a match to TRBD2. The CDR3 length is 14 residues. The J segment lost 4 bases and the V segment lost 7 bases, leaving 6 bases of the junction unmatched. CDR1 and CDR2 from the germline V gene are ENHRY and SYGVKD. The CDR3 DNA sequence: TGTGCCATCATGACCAGCGGGGGATACAATGAGCAGTTCTTC. It translates to CAIMTSGGYNEQFF.

The rearrangement links TRBV3-1 to TRBJ2-7, with 7 bases matching TRBD1. The trim removed 4 bases at V and 3 bases at J, leaving 9 bases unmatched. Germline CDR1 LGHDT, CDR2 YNNKEL (reference sequence). This CDR3 has 15 amino acids. The CDR3 protein is CASSPATGVNYEQYF. DNA for the CDR3: TGTGCCAGCAGCCCCGCAACAGGGGTCAACTACGAGCAGTACTTC.

This clonotype was counted many times. The chain couples TRBV28 to TRBJ2-2, with D possibly being TRBD1 (6 bases). The V gene lost 8 bases and the J gene lost 1 base, with 14 bases spanning the gap. Germline CDR1 reads MDHEN; CDR2 reads SYDVKM. The CDR3 contains 15 residues. The CDR3 DNA is TGTGCCAGCTTAGGGACACCCTTGAACACCGGGGAGCTGTTTTTT. Translation: CASLGTPLNTGELFF.

This sequence joins TRBV12-3 or TRBV12-4 and TRBJ1-1; D call uncertain. The CDR3 has 16 amino acids. Trimming pared 2 bases from V and 1 base from J, leaving 14 bases between. The CDR3 region is CASSLSAWVWNTEAFF. The CDR3 DNA follows: TGTGCCAGCAGTTTAAGTGCGTGGGTATGGAACACTGAAGCTTTCTTT.

This clonotype was detected a few times. DNA for the CDR3: TGCGCCAGCAGCCTCTGGCTGGGGGATGAGCAGTTCTTC. It specifies CASSLWLGDEQFF. This rearrangement joins TRBV10-2 to TRBJ2-1, with D perhaps matching TRBD1 or TRBD2 (5 bases each). Germline V gene sequence: CDR1 WSHSY, CDR2 SAAADI. This CDR3 is built from 13 residues. V was clipped by 6 bases and J by 8 bases, with 14 bases between them.

This clonotype was observed a few times. The chain links TRBV4-2 to TRBJ2-5, with D perhaps given as TRBD1 or TRBD2 (6 bases each). Germline V gives CDR1 LGHNA, CDR2 YNFKEQ. The CDR3 runs to 16 residues. Trimming took off 3 bases at V and 5 bases at J, with 19 bases between the two ends. CDR3 nucleotides: TGTGCCAGCAGCCAGGGCCCGGGGGCAAGTGAGGAGACCCAGTACTTC. It specifies CASSQGPGASEETQYF.

This clonotype appeared many times. V and J are TRBV24-1 and TRBJ2-5; D gene unclear. CDR3 length: 14 amino acids. CDR1 KGHDR and CDR2 SFDVKD come from the germline V gene. The V gene lost 2 bases and the J gene lost 7 bases, with 13 bases spanning the gap. CDR3 nucleotides: TGTGCCACCAGTGATTCCCCCGTAGGAGTGACCCAGTACTTC. Protein: CATSDSPVGVTQYF.